This record concerns one T cell receptor (beta chain) sequence. A much larger clone sits a single nucleotide away, making a read error possible. These data belong to a study of T cells in Graves' hyperthyroidism and ophthalmopathy. Turning to the study itself: Peripheral blood was drawn at first diagnosis, prior to all treatment.

Amplification targeted TCR beta CDR3 regions from RNA transcripts. HTBI primers were used for first-round RT-PCR of the TCR CDR3. TCRdb analysed the multiplex PCR reads with MiXCR anew, one entry per CDR3 protein. This table has some 180,000 distinct CDR3 sequences, about 17% appearing once. This CDR3 contains 12 residues. Exclusion of patients followed from uncontrolled infection, other autoimmune disease, pregnancy or lactation. The rearrangement uses TRBV12-3 or TRBV12-4 and TRBJ2-1, with D maybe TRBD1 (5 bases). This TCR was sampled from a woman in her 50s with Graves' hyperthyroidism. Sequencing used blood. The CDR3 here is CASSLQDNEQSF. CDR3 nucleotide sequence: TGTGCCAGCAGTTTACAGGACAATGAGCAGTCCTTC.